This T cell receptor (beta chain) was documented in a study of blood T cell repertoires in COVID-19. Study-wide background: The United States, Italy and Spain were the sources of the acute and convalescent COVID-19 samples. The analysed material was cDNA or gDNA that came from T cells, B-cell-depleted T cells, or PBMCs.

Seattle researchers signed up patients amid active infection and tracked them longitudinally. This CDR3 region has 15 residues. Germline CDR1 reads ENHRY; CDR2 reads SYGVKD. V lost 7 bases, J lost 3 bases, and 8 bases stayed unmatched. In the original workflow: Cell counts per sample came from amplifying reference gene primers. TCRdb's copy holds only in-frame clones and misses some; the assay was immunoSEQ multiplex PCR. For V, J and clone size, that table is used; D and trimming come from the DNA. This repertoire shows about 130,000 clones, 75% to 90% found once; its top ten account for about 3.3%. The chain couples TRBV10-3 to TRBJ2-3, with 9 bases aligning to TRBD2. This TCR came from a woman older than 75 with COVID-19, enrolled during active disease. The specimen was peripheral blood. CDR3 DNA: TGTGCCATCAAGAGTGGACTAGCGTTTACAGATACGCAGTATTTT. It encodes CAIKSGLAFTDTQYF.